The entry below describes one TCR beta chain. The data were taken from a study of OX40 agonist ivuxolimab in advanced cancers. Study-level background: Cohort: 65% to 90% men, mean age approximately 66, aged about 20 to 79.

The V gene lost 0 bases and the J gene lost 3 bases, with 9 bases spanning the gap. The CDR3 is 14 residues long. Per the germline V gene, CDR1 is SGHRS and CDR2 is YFSETQ. Sequenced by immunoSEQ multiplex PCR; TCRdb stores in-frame clones only, minus some. The data show about 55,000 clones, 70% to 90% seen once. This specimen consisted of CD4+ or CD8+ T cells sorted from blood, obtained in a trial of the OX40 agonist ivuxolimab. This rearrangement joins TRBV5-1 to TRBJ1-1; a weak D match, TRBD1 (6 bases). The clonotype originates from an adult with an advanced solid tumor such as melanoma, head and neck, liver or kidney cancer. CDR3 in amino acids: CASSLDGGHTEAFF. The CDR3 DNA is TGCGCCAGCAGCTTGGACGGGGGGCACACTGAAGCTTTCTTT.